The T cell receptor beta chain described here comes from a study of blood T cell repertoires in COVID-19. The assay was immunoSEQ multiplex PCR, and TCRdb's table has in-frame clones only and misses some. The sample lists 200,000 to 300,000 clones; more than 85% were seen once. Germline assignment: CDR1 SQVTM and CDR2 ANQGSEA. There are 16 residues in the CDR3. J lost 10 bases, V lost 3 bases, and 13 bases had no gene match. Material for sequencing was peripheral blood. V usage is TRBV29-1 and J usage is TRBJ2-1; 12 nucleotides match TRBD2. This TCR was sampled from a woman aged 55-70 years with COVID-19, enrolled during active disease. The CDR3 region is CSVDRLAGAPGGEQFF. The CDR3 nucleotides are TGCAGCGTTGACAGACTAGCGGGAGCCCCAGGGGGGGAGCAGTTCTTC.